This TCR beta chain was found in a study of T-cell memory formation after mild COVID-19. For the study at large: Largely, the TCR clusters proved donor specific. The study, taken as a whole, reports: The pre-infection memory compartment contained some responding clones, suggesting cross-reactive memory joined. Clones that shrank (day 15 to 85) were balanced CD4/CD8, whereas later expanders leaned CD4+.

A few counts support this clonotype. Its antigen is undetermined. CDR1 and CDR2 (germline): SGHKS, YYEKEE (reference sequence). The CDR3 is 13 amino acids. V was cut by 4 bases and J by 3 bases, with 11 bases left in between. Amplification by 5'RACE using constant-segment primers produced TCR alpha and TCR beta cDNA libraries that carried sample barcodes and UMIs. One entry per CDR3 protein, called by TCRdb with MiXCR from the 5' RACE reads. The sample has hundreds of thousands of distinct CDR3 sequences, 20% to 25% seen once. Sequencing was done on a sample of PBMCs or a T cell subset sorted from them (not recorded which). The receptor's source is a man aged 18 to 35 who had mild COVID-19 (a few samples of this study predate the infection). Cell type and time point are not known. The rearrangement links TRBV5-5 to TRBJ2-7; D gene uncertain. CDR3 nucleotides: TGTGCCAGCAGCCGGTCGCGGATCTACGAGCAGTACTTC. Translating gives CASSRSRIYEQYF.